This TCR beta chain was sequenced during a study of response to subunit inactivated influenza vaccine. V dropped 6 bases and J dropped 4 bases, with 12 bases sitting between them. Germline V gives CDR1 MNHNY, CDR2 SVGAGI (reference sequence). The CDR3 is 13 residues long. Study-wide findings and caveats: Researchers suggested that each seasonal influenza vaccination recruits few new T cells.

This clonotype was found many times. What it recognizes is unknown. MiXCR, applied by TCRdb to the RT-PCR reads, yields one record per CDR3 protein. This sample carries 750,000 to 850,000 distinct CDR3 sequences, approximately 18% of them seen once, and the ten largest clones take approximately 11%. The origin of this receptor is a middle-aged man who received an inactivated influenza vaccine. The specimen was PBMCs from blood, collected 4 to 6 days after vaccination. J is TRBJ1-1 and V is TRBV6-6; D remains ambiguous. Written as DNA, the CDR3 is TGTGCCAGCAGCCTTGGGCCCAGCACTGAAGCTTTCTTT. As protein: CASSLGPSTEAFF.